The sample holds many counts of the clone carrying this TCR beta chain. Its specificity is unknown. Relying on iRepertoire HTBI primers and Arm-PCR of CDR3 regions, the team built TCR beta libraries. TCRdb re-derived calls from the multiplex PCR reads in MiXCR, one entry per CDR3 protein. This table has almost 350,000 distinct CDR3 sequences, less than 20% appearing once. Time point: persistent/refractory GD, antithyroid drugs over 5 years with positive TRAb. Extracted RNA from PBMCs served as the source of the TCR library. This sample is drawn from a study of regulatory T cells in long-lasting Graves disease. Study observations and caveats: Exclusively peripheral blood, rather than thyroid tissue, was studied. Under persistent disease, TRBV28, TRBJ1-2 and TRBJ2-5 were used preferentially.

CDR1 is KGHDR and CDR2 is SFDVKD in the germline V gene. This CDR3 has 13 residues. V was trimmed by 3 bases and J by 8 bases, leaving 12 bases between them. Sequenced material: peripheral blood mononuclear cells (PBMCs), taken when the disease was refractory, from a patient treated with antithyroid drugs. The sequence came from a female donor with Graves disease. This sequence joins TRBV24-1 and TRBJ1-2; D remains unclear. The CDR3 sequence: CATSDTGPRGYTF. Here the CDR3 DNA reads TGTGCCACCAGTGATACCGGGCCGAGGGGCTACACCTTC.